Below are 11 T cell receptor beta chains sequenced from a single sample in a study of CD8 T cells in Susac syndrome. Reverse transcription of about 0.45 to 1 ug RNA used random hexamers. TCRdb reprocessed the immunoSEQ multiplex PCR reads with MiXCR, giving one entry per CDR3 protein. Here the sample spans about 140,000 distinct CDR3 sequences, approximately 94% being singletons. Sequenced material: CD4+ T cells from PBMCs. These receptors were collected from a human donor in good health.

The chain is built from TRBV29-1 and TRBJ1-2; D unresolved. The CDR3 has 12 residues. V dropped 6 bases and J dropped 0 bases, with 8 bases sitting between them. Germline V CDR1 and CDR2: SQVTM, ANQGSEA. The CDR3 coding sequence is TGCAGCGTGTACCATCCTAACTATGGCTACACCTTC. It yields the protein CSVYHPNYGYTF.

Only a few counts were recorded for this clonotype. This chain connects TRBV20-1 to TRBJ2-3; D possibly corresponds to TRBD2 (5 bases). CDR1 and CDR2 from the germline V gene are DFQATT and SNEGSKA (reference sequence). There are 13 residues in the CDR3. Trimming cost V 3 bases and J 1 base, with 8 bases left between them. The CDR3 DNA reads TGCAGTGCTAGGGGTAGCGGCACAGATACGCAGTATTTT. Its translation: CSARGSGTDTQYF.

The chain uses TRBV20-1 and TRBJ2-7; either TRBD1 or TRBD2 may supply D (5 bases each). From germline, CDR1 is DFQATT and CDR2 SNEGSKA (reference sequence). The length of the CDR3 is 14 residues. Trimming removed 7 bases at V and 2 bases at J, with 18 bases between. This chain's CDR3 is CSVSGTPLAYEQYF. The CDR3 DNA is TGCAGTGTCTCCGGGACCCCGCTCGCCTACGAGCAGTACTTC.

The CDR3 bases are TGTGCCATCAGTGTAGTCCCGACTAGGAAGACCTACAATGAGCAGTTCTTC. It specifies CAISVVPTRKTYNEQFF. The chain employs TRBV10-3 and TRBJ2-1; maybe TRBD2 (6 bases). Trimming removed 4 bases at V and 2 bases at J, with 18 bases between. Germline V gives CDR1 ENHRY, CDR2 SYGVKD. The length of the CDR3 is 17 residues.

The chain combines TRBV20-1 with TRBJ2-7; a possible D gene is TRBD1 (6 bases). The CDR3 runs 13 residues. V shed 1 base and J shed 3 bases, with 10 bases lying between them. Germline V gene sequence: CDR1 DFQATT, CDR2 SNEGSKA (reference sequence). The CDR3 here is CSARAGTNYEQYF. CDR3 sequence (DNA): TGCAGTGCTAGAGCCGGGACAAACTACGAGCAGTACTTC.

There are a few counts of this clonotype. V and J are TRBV3-1 and TRBJ2-5, with D possibly TRBD2 on 6 matching bases. The V end was cut by 4 bases, the J end by 4 bases, with 10 bases between. The germline V gene encodes CDR1 LGHDT and CDR2 YNNKEL (reference sequence). The CDR3 length is 13 residues. CDR3 sequence reads: CASSPAGRETQYF. CDR3 DNA sequence: TGTGCCAGCAGCCCAGCGGGCCGAGAGACCCAGTACTTC.

The V call is TRBV7-9, the J call TRBJ2-2; D is possibly TRBD2 (6 bases). CDR3 length: 15 amino acids. The germline CDR1 and CDR2 sequences are SEHNR and FQNEAQ (reference sequence). The V end lost 5 bases, the J end lost 7 bases, and 17 bases lay between the germline ends. The CDR3 protein is CASSRSAGSGGELFF. CDR3 DNA sequence: TGTGCCAGCAGCCGCAGTGCGGGGAGCGGCGGGGAGCTGTTTTTT.

The chain employs TRBV30 and TRBJ2-1; possibly TRBD2 for D (5 bases). Germline loops: CDR1 GTSNPN, CDR2 SVGIG (reference sequence). Trimming cost V 2 bases and J 7 bases, with 15 bases left between them. The CDR3 spans 14 residues. This CDR3 reads CAWSKRRMGNEQFF. CDR3 bases: TGTGCCTGGAGTAAGCGGAGAATGGGGAATGAGCAGTTCTTC. The complete variable domain, with remaining parts taken from reference TRBV30 and TRBJ2-1, reads SQTIHQWPATLVQPVGSPLSLECTVEGTSNPNLYWYRQAAGRGLQLLFYSVGIGQISSEVPQNLSASRPQDRQFILSSKKLLLSDSGFYLCAWSKRRMGNEQFFGPGTRLTVL.

The chain couples TRBV7-3 to TRBJ1-2, with D perhaps matching TRBD1 (5 bases). The CDR3 has 16 amino acids. The germline V gene encodes CDR1 SGHTA and CDR2 FQGTGA. Trimming took 3 bases from V and 4 from J, leaving 18 bases between them. DNA of the CDR3: TGTGCCAGCAGCTTGGGGGACCGCCCCCAGGGCTATGGCTACACCTTC. Amino acids: CASSLGDRPQGYGYTF.

The gene calls are TRBV19 and TRBJ2-7; D tentatively reads TRBD1 or TRBD2 (5 bases each). Germline-derived CDR1 and CDR2 are LNHDA and SQIVND (reference sequence). V was clipped by 10 bases and J by 0 bases, with 10 bases between them. This CDR3 has 12 amino acids. In DNA, the CDR3 is TGTGCCAACGGGACGGACTCCTACGAGCAGTACTTC. This encodes CANGTDSYEQYF.

J is TRBJ1-1 and V is TRBV15; 7 nucleotides align to TRBD1. The germline CDR1 and CDR2 sequences are LNHNV and YYDKDF (reference sequence). The J segment lost 7 bases and the V segment lost 4 bases, leaving 9 bases of the junction unmatched. The CDR3 is 14 residues long. The CDR3 here is CATSTEPGDSEAFF. CDR3 sequence (DNA): TGTGCCACCAGCACCGAACCCGGGGACAGTGAAGCTTTCTTT.